Listed here are 17 T cell receptor beta chains from one sample, sequenced in a study of technical replicates of blood from several donors. Here immunoSEQ multiplex PCR was the method, and the copy in TCRdb shows in-frame clones only, minus some. The repertoire holds about 97,000 clones, with under 96% as singletons. Sequencing was done on a sample of T cells isolated from PBMCs. Receptor source: a human donor in good health.

The chain joins TRBV4-1 to TRBJ2-7; 13 bases line up with TRBD2. The CDR3 spans 15 residues. V gave up 4 bases and J gave up 5 bases; unmatched junction bases: 5. CDR1 and CDR2 from the germline V gene are MGHRA and YSYEKL. In DNA form, the CDR3 reads TGCGCCAGCAGCCGGACTAGCGGGAGAGAAAACGAGCAGTACTTC. Translating gives CASSRTSGRENEQYF.

The J gene is TRBJ2-5, the V gene TRBV4-1; a weak D match, TRBD2 (5 bases). CDR1 is MGHRA and CDR2 is YSYEKL in the germline V gene. This CDR3 is built from 17 residues. Trimming removed 4 bases at V and 2 bases at J, with 20 bases between. The CDR3 loop is CASSRREDGLSQETQYF. The CDR3 nucleotides read TGCGCCAGCAGCCGACGTGAGGACGGACTGAGTCAAGAGACCCAGTACTTC.

J is TRBJ1-2 and V is TRBV7-8; possibly TRBD1 for D (6 bases). Germline V gives CDR1 SGHVS, CDR2 FQNEAQ. V lost 5 bases and J 3 bases, leaving 16 bases between the germline ends. This CDR3 has 15 amino acids. CDR3 nucleotide sequence: TGTGCCAGCAGCCAGCGACAGGCCCTACACTATGGCTACACCTTC. This sequence encodes CASSQRQALHYGYTF.

This chain joins TRBV11-2 and TRBJ2-7, with 10 bases that match TRBD2. The CDR3 extends over 15 amino acids. Trimming at V came to 4 bases and at J to 1 base, leaving 4 bases not matched to a gene. Germline assignment: CDR1 SGHAT and CDR2 FQNNGV. CDR3 loop: CASSSIAGGSYEQYF. The DNA for the CDR3 is TGTGCCAGCAGCTCGATAGCGGGGGGTTCCTACGAGCAGTACTTC.

The chain uses TRBV7-2 and TRBJ2-7, with 9 bases fitting TRBD2. CDR3 length equals 16 residues. The germline gives CDR1 SGHTA, CDR2 FQGNSA. V shed 2 bases, J shed 0 bases, and the junction held 5 bases outside the gene matches. Here the CDR3 reads CASSLPLAGNSYEQYF. Written as DNA, the CDR3 is TGTGCCAGCAGCTTACCCCTAGCGGGAAACTCCTACGAGCAGTACTTC.

The chain combines TRBV11-2 with TRBJ2-7, with unresolved D. This CDR3 spans 12 amino acids. Germline-derived CDR1 and CDR2 are SGHAT and FQNNGV. Trimming stripped 2 bases from V and 4 bases from J, with 6 bases between. The CDR3 spells CASSLYGYEQYF. Written as DNA, the CDR3 is TGTGCCAGCAGCTTATACGGTTACGAGCAGTACTTC.

V is TRBV6-1 and J is TRBJ2-2; maybe TRBD2 (6 bases). Germline V CDR1 and CDR2: MNHNS, SASEGT. The CDR3 sequence is 15 residues long. Trimming cost V 6 bases and J 5 bases, with 16 bases left between them. The CDR3 loop is CASREGAAGTGELFF. The CDR3 DNA is TGTGCCAGCAGGGAGGGCGCGGCGGGGACCGGGGAGCTGTTTTTT.

This clone has a single count. CDR3 DNA sequence: TGTGCCAGCACGAACAGCAACACAGATACGCAGTATTTT. This translates into CASTNSNTDTQYF. The gene calls are TRBV7-9 and TRBJ2-3; D uncertain. The V and J ends lost 7 bases and 2 bases respectively, with 10 bases between them. CDR3 length: 13 amino acids. Germline V CDR1 and CDR2: SEHNR, FQNEAQ (reference sequence).

CDR3 sequence reads: CASGDRTLAYEQYF. CDR3 coding DNA: TGTGCCAGCGGGGACAGGACCCTAGCCTACGAGCAGTACTTC. The chain couples TRBV21-1 to TRBJ2-7; the tabulated D call, TRBD1, remains unverified against the DNA. TRBV21-1 is a listed pseudogene. This CDR3 is built from 14 residues.

The chain is built from TRBV2 and TRBJ1-4; TRBD1 is a possible D gene (5 bases). Germline V gives CDR1 SNHLY, CDR2 FYNNEI. V gave up 3 bases and J gave up 5 bases, with 10 bases separating them. CDR3 size: 14 residues. The DNA of the CDR3 is TGTGCCAGCAGTGATGTCCCAGGGAATGAAAAACTGTTTTTT. Translating gives CASSDVPGNEKLFF.

The gene calls are TRBV10-3 and TRBJ2-1; 10 bases fit TRBD2. The ends lost 0 bases at V and 7 bases at J; junction bases unmatched: 6. The CDR3 extends over 16 amino acids. CDR1 ENHRY and CDR2 SYGVKD come from the germline V gene. CDR3 sequence (DNA): TGTGCCATCAGTGAGTCGAGGAGCGGGAGGGCTAATGAGCAGTTCTTC. Translated, it gives CAISESRSGRANEQFF.

J is TRBJ2-1 and V is TRBV28; tentative D call: TRBD2 (7 bases). Germline loops: CDR1 MDHEN, CDR2 SYDVKM. Trimming took 7 bases from V and 6 from J, leaving 37 bases between them. The CDR3 runs to 21 residues. As DNA, the CDR3 is TGTGCCAGCATCCAGGGGCCTCCTATAACACCAAAGCGGGAAGGGAGCAATGAGCAGTTCTTC. This gives the protein CASIQGPPITPKREGSNEQFF.

The chain combines TRBV19 with TRBJ1-5; no firm D call. CDR1 and CDR2 (germline): LNHDA, SQIVND (reference sequence). CDR3 length: 13 amino acids. Trimming took 6 bases from V and 3 from J, leaving 9 bases between them. The CDR3 sequence is CASRAQLNQPQHF. Here the CDR3 DNA reads TGTGCCAGTAGGGCACAGCTCAATCAGCCCCAGCATTTT.

The chain has TRBV6-4 and TRBJ2-1, with D hard to call. Trimming pared 0 bases from V and 7 bases from J, leaving 16 bases between. Germline V gene lookup returns CDR1 MRHNA and CDR2 SNTAGT. The length of the CDR3 is 16 residues. CDR3 residues: CASSDSWATKRNEQFF. The CDR3 coding sequence is TGTGCCAGCAGTGACTCGTGGGCCACCAAACGGAATGAGCAGTTCTTC.

This clone has just one count. The chain recombines TRBV29-1 with TRBJ2-3; 11 bases align to TRBD2. V was pared by 7 bases and J by 2 bases, with 5 bases of the junction left unmatched. This CDR3 has 14 residues. Germline-derived CDR1 and CDR2 are SQVTM and ANQGSEA. For the CDR3, the DNA is TGCAGCGGAAGGACTAGCGGGCACACAGATACGCAGTATTTT. This codes for CSGRTSGHTDTQYF.

In this sample, this clone turned up once. This rearrangement joins TRBV7-6 to TRBJ2-5, with D maybe TRBD2 (5 bases). CDR3 length equals 18 residues. Germline loops: CDR1 SGHVS, CDR2 FNYEAQ. V was clipped by 1 base and J by 5 bases, with 23 bases between them. The chain's CDR3 is CASSLEASLYLPGETQYF. In DNA form, the CDR3 reads TGTGCCAGCAGCTTAGAGGCTAGCCTATATCTGCCGGGGGAGACCCAGTACTTC. Full variable domain (outside the CDR3, taken from reference TRBV7-6 and TRBJ2-5): GAGVSQSPRYKVTKRGQDVALRCDPISGHVSLYWYRQALGQGPEFLTYFNYEAQQDKSGLPNDRFSAERPEGSISTLTIQRTEQRDSAMYRCASSLEASLYLPGETQYFGPGTRLLVL.

The chain employs TRBV6-6 and TRBJ1-2, with 9 bases aligning to TRBD1. This CDR3 has 15 residues. After removal of 6 bases from V and 5 bases from J, the junction contained 10 bases not matched to a gene. Germline values: CDR1 MNHNY, CDR2 SVGAGI (reference sequence). The CDR3 protein is CASRRPGQGSYGYTF. The CDR3 nucleotides read TGTGCCAGCAGGAGACCGGGACAGGGATCTTATGGCTACACCTTC.